This T cell receptor (beta chain) emerged from a study of blood T cell repertoires in COVID-19. Looking at the study overall: There were acute and convalescent COVID-19 samples, and they came from the United States, Italy and Spain. PBMCs, B-cell-depleted T cells, or T cells were the source of the cDNA or gDNA that made up the material.

As originally analysed: Amplification with reference gene primers provided the estimates of nucleated cell counts. The assay was immunoSEQ multiplex PCR, and TCRdb's table has in-frame clones only and misses some. V and J calls and clone size follow that table, whereas D and trimming were derived from the DNA. This table holds around 250,000 clones, less than 90% found once. Germline CDR1 and CDR2: GTSNPN and SVGIG (reference sequence). This CDR3 spans 13 amino acids. The germline V and J ends were trimmed by 3 bases and 0 bases, with 6 bases remaining between them. V usage is TRBV30 and J usage is TRBJ1-5; unclear D gene. Material: peripheral blood. This receptor was taken from a man aged 60-69 years with acute or convalescent COVID-19. Here the CDR3 DNA reads TGTGCCTGGAGCCCGTATAGCAATCAGCCCCAGCATTTT. Translated, it gives CAWSPYSNQPQHF.